The following is a T cell receptor (beta chain) sequence with its context. The CDR3 loop spans 14 amino acids. From germline, CDR1 is SGHRS and CDR2 YFSETQ. With 0 bases removed from V and 10 bases from J, the gap between germline ends came to 16 bases. This table comes from immunoSEQ multiplex PCR, and its TCRdb copy is limited to in-frame clones, with some not included. The sample includes 200,000 to 250,000 clones, roughly 82% of them seen just once. This sample is part of a study of blood T cell repertoires in COVID-19. The clonotype was recovered from a woman at least 80 years old with active or convalescent COVID-19. The chain combines TRBV5-1 with TRBJ1-1, with D unclear. Sequenced sample: peripheral blood. In nucleotides, the CDR3 is TGCGCCAGCAGCTTGGCCAACGGGGAATCGAGAGCTTTCTTT. Its protein product is CASSLANGESRAFF.